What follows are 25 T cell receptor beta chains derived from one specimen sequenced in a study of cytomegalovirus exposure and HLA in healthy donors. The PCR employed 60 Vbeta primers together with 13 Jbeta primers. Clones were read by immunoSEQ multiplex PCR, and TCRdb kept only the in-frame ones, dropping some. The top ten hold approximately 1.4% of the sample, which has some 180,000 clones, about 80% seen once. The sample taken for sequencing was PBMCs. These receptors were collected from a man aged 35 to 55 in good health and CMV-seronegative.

The CDR3 loop is CASRIQGAGNQPQHF. The CDR3 DNA reads as TGTGCCAGCAGGATACAGGGGGCAGGCAATCAGCCCCAGCATTTT. The chain combines TRBV7-2 with TRBJ1-5; TRBD1 matches 9 bases. The germline V gene has CDR1 SGHTA and CDR2 FQGNSA. Trimming took 6 bases from V and 2 from J; bases not matched to a gene: 5. The CDR3 sequence is 15 residues long.

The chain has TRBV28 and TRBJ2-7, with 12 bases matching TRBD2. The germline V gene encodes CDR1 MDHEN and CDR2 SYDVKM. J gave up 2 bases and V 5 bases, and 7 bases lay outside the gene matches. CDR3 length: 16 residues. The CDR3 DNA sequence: TGTGCCAGCAGTCCGCTCGGACTAGCGGGAACCTACGAGCAGTACTTC. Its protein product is CASSPLGLAGTYEQYF.

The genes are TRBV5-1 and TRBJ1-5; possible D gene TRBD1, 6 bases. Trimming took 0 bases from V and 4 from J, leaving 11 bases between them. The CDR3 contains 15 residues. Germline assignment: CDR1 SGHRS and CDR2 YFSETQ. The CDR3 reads CASSLATGPNQPQHF. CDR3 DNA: TGCGCCAGCAGCTTGGCTACAGGGCCAAATCAGCCCCAGCATTTT.

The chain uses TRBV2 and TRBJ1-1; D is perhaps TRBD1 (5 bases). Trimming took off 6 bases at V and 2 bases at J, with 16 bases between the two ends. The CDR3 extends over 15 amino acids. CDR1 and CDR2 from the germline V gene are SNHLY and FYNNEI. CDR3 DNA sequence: TGTGCCAGCAGGGGACTCCGGACGTTAAACACTGAAGCTTTCTTT. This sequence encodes CASRGLRTLNTEAFF.

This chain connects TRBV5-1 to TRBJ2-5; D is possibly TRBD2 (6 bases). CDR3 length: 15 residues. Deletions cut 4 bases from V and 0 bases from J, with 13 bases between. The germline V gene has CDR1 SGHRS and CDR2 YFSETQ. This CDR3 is CASSRTGADQETQYF. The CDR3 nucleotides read TGCGCCAGCAGCCGTACGGGAGCAGACCAAGAGACCCAGTACTTC. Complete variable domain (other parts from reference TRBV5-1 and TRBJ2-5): KAGVTQTPRYLIKTRGQQVTLSCSPISGHRSVSWYQQTPGQGLQFLFEYFSETQRNKGNFPGRFSGRQFSNSRSEMNVSTLELGDSALYLCASSRTGADQETQYFGPGTRLLVL.

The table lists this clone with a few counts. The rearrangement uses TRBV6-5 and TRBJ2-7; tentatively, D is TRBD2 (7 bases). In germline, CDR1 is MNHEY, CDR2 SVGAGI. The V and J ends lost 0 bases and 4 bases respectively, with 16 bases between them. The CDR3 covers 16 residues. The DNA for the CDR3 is TGTGCCAGCAGTTACTCGGGGGGGCTAGCGGCATACGAGCAGTACTTC. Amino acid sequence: CASSYSGGLAAYEQYF.

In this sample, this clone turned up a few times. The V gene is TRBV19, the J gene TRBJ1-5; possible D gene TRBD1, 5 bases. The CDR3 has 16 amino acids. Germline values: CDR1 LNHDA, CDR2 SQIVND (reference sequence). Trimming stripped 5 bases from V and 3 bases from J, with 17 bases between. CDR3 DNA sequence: TGTGCCAGTAGTCCCCCGGGGGGAACAAACAATCAGCCCCAGCATTTT. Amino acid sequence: CASSPPGGTNNQPQHF.

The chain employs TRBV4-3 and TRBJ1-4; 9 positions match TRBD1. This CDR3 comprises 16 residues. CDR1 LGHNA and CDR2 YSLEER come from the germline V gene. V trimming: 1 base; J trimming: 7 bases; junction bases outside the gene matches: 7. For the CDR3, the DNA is TGCGCCAGCAGCCAAGTCGGACAGGGGCAATTTGAAAAACTGTTTTTT. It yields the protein CASSQVGQGQFEKLFF.

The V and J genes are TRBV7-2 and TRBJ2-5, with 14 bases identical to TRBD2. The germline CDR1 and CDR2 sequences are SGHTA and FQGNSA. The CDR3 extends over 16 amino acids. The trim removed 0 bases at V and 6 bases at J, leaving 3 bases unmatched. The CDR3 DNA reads TGTGCCAGCAGCTTAGCCGGGACTAGCGGGGGAAAGACCCAGTACTTC. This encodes CASSLAGTSGGKTQYF.

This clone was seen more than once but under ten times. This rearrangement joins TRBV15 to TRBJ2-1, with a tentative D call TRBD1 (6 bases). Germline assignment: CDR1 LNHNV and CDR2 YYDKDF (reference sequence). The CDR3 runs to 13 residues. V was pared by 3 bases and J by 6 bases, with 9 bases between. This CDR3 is CATSSPGANEQFF. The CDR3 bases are TGTGCCACCAGCAGCCCAGGGGCCAATGAGCAGTTCTTC.

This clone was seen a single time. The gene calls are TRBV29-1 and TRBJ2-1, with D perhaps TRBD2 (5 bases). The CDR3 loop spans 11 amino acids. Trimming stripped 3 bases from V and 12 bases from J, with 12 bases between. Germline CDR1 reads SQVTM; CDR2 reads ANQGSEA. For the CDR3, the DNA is TGCAGCGTTGATACTAGTGTCATGCAGTTCTTC. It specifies CSVDTSVMQFF.

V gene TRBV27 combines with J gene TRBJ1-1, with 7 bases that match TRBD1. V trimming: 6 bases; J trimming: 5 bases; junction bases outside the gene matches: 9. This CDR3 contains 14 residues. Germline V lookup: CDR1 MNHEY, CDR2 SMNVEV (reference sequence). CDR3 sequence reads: CASSLDRLGTEAFF. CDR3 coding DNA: TGTGCCAGCAGCCTGGACAGGCTGGGTACTGAAGCTTTCTTT.

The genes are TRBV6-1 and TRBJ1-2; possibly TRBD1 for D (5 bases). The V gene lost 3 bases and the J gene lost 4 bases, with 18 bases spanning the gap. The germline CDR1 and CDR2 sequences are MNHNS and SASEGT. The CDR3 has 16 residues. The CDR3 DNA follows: TGTGCCAGCAGTGAGAACCCAGGGCACCGTGGCTATGGCTACACCTTC. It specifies CASSENPGHRGYGYTF.

The CDR3 sequence: CASSLVPGQGRSGKLFF. For the CDR3, the DNA is TGCGCCAGCAGCCTAGTCCCGGGACAGGGGCGCTCAGGAAAACTGTTTTTT. This rearrangement joins TRBV4-1 to TRBJ1-4; 10 bases fit TRBD1. Germline assignment: CDR1 MGHRA and CDR2 YSYEKL. The ends lost 4 bases at V and 10 bases at J; junction bases unmatched: 15. CDR3 length: 17 amino acids.

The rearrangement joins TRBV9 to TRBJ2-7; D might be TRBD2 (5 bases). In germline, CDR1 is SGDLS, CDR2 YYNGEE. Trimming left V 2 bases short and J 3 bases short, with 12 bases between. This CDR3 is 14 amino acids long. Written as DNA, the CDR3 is TGTGCCAGCAGCGTGGGCCATGGACTCTACGAGCAGTACTTC. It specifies CASSVGHGLYEQYF.

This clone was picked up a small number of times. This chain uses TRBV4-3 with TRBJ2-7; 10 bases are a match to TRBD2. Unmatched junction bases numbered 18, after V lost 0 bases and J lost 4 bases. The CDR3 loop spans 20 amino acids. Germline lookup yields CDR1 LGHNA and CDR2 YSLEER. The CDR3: CASSQDVGLAGALREYEQYF. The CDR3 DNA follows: TGCGCCAGCAGCCAAGATGTCGGGCTAGCGGGAGCACTGAGAGAGTACGAGCAGTACTTC.

The DNA of the CDR3 is TGTGCCAGCAGCCCCGGGACAGGGGGCGAGACCCAGTACTTC. It codes for CASSPGTGGETQYF. The chain combines TRBV7-2 with TRBJ2-5; TRBD1 aligns across 12 bases. CDR3 length equals 14 residues. V shed 5 bases and J 5 bases; nucleotides not matched to a gene: 3. Germline CDR1 and CDR2: SGHTA and FQGNSA.

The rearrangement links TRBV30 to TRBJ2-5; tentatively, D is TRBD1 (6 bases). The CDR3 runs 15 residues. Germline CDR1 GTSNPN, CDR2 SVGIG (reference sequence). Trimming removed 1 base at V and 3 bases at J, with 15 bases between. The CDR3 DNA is TGTGCCTGGAGTGCACCAGGGGACCCGAAAGAGACCCAGTACTTC. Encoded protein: CAWSAPGDPKETQYF.

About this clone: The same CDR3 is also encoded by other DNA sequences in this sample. CDR3 nucleotide sequence: TGCGCCAGCAGCTATCAGGGGACAGGGGGGACTGAAGCTTTCTTT. As protein: CASSYQGTGGTEAFF. The V and J genes are TRBV5-1 and TRBJ1-1; 11 bases match TRBD1. The ends lost 3 bases at V and 5 bases at J; junction bases unmatched: 6. Germline V gives CDR1 SGHRS, CDR2 YFSETQ. The CDR3 length is 15 residues.

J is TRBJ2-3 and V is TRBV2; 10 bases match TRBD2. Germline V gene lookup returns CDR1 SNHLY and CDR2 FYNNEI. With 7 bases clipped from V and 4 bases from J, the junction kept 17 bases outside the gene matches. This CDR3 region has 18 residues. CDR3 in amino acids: CASNPWGPTSGAADTQYF. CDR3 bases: TGTGCCAGCAATCCCTGGGGCCCAACTAGCGGGGCCGCAGATACGCAGTATTTT.

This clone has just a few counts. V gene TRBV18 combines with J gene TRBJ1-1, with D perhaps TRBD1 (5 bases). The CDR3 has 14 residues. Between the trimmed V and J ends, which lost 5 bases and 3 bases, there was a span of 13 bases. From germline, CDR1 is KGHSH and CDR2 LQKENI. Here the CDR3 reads CASSSLAGDTEAFF. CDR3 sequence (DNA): TGTGCCAGCTCATCTCTGGCGGGGGACACTGAAGCTTTCTTT.

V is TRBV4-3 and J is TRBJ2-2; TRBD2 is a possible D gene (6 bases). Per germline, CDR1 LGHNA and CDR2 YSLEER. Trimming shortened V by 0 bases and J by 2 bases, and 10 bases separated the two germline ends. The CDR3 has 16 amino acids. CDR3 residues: CASSQEVGGNTGELFF. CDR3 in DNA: TGCGCCAGCAGCCAAGAGGTGGGGGGTAACACCGGGGAGCTGTTTTTT.

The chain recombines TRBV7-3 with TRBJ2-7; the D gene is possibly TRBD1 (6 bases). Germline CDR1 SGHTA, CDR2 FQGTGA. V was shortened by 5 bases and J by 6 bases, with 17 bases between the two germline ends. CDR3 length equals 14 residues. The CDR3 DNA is TGTGCCAGCAGCACCACCGGGACAACCGGCGAGCAGTACTTC. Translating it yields CASSTTGTTGEQYF. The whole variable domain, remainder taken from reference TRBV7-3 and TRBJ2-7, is GAGVSQTPSNKVTEKGKYVELRCDPISGHTALYWYRQSLGQGPEFLIYFQGTGAADDSGLPNDRFFAVRPEGSVSTLKIQRTERGDSAVYLCASSTTGTTGEQYFGPGTRLTVT.

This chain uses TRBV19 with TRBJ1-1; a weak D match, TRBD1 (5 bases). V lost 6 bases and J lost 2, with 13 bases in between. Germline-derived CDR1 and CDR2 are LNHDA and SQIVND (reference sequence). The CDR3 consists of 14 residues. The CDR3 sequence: CASSLQGGNTEAFF. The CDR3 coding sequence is TGTGCCAGTAGCCTCCAGGGAGGAAACACTGAAGCTTTCTTT.

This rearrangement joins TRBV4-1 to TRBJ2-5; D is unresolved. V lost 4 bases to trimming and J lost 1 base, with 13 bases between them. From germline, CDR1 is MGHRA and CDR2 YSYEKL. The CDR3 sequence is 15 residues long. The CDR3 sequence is CASSLDFSPQETQYF. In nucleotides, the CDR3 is TGCGCCAGCAGCCTTGACTTTAGTCCCCAAGAGACCCAGTACTTC.